What follows are 30 T cell receptor beta chains derived from one specimen sequenced in a study of cytomegalovirus exposure and HLA in healthy donors. Profiling relied on immunoSEQ multiplex PCR, and the TCRdb table lists in-frame clones only, not all of them. In the table there are under 100,000 clones, around 96% of which are singletons. Sequencing was done on a sample of PBMCs. The origin of the receptors is a man younger than 30 in good health and CMV-seronegative.

V usage is TRBV27 and J usage is TRBJ2-1; 10 bases match TRBD2. The V segment lost 1 base and the J segment 10 bases; nucleotides outside the gene matches: 13. The CDR3 totals 17 residues. Germline values: CDR1 MNHEY, CDR2 SMNVEV (reference sequence). Here the CDR3 DNA reads TGTGCCAGCAGTTTATGGGAGGGGTTGGGACTAGCGAACGAGCAGTTCTTC. This encodes CASSLWEGLGLANEQFF.

The V and J genes are TRBV7-2 and TRBJ2-1; D possibly corresponds to TRBD2 (5 bases). V lost 3 bases, J lost 7 bases, and 13 bases lay in between. Germline CDR1 and CDR2: SGHTA and FQGNSA. CDR3 length: 14 amino acids. The CDR3 here is CASSFSGYKNEQFF. CDR3 DNA sequence: TGTGCCAGCAGCTTTTCGGGATATAAGAATGAGCAGTTCTTC.

This chain uses TRBV5-1 with TRBJ1-2; the D is unclear. With 0 bases removed from V and 1 base from J, the gap between germline ends came to 7 bases. The CDR3 totals 14 residues. In germline, CDR1 is SGHRS, CDR2 YFSETQ. The CDR3 region has the DNA TGCGCCAGCAGCTTGGTAGAATTTAACTATGGCTACACCTTC. This gives the protein CASSLVEFNYGYTF.

The chain is built from TRBV15 and TRBJ2-1, with TRBD2 as a possible D gene (6 bases). Trimming cost V 3 bases and J 0 bases, with 9 bases left between them. The CDR3 sequence is 15 residues long. Germline V gene sequence: CDR1 LNHNV, CDR2 YYDKDF (reference sequence). The CDR3 loop is CATSSRESSYNEQFF. The DNA of the CDR3 is TGTGCCACCAGCAGCCGGGAGAGCTCCTACAATGAGCAGTTCTTC.

The J gene is TRBJ1-1, the V gene TRBV9; D is possibly TRBD1 (5 bases). The CDR3 is made up of 16 amino acids. Trimming removed 3 bases at V and 3 bases at J, with 18 bases between. CDR1 and CDR2 (germline): SGDLS, YYNGEE. CDR3 amino acids: CASSGQTDDGYTEAFF. The CDR3 DNA is TGTGCCAGCAGCGGCCAGACAGATGACGGTTACACTGAAGCTTTCTTT.

The V call is TRBV27, the J call TRBJ2-3; 12 bases agree with TRBD1. Germline CDR1 MNHEY, CDR2 SMNVEV (reference sequence). CDR3 size: 15 residues. J gave up 6 bases and V 3 bases, and 4 bases lay outside the gene matches. Written as DNA, the CDR3 is TGTGCCAGCAGTTTTGGGACAGGGGGCCGGGATACGCAGTATTTT. Its protein is CASSFGTGGRDTQYF.

The chain uses TRBV7-2 and TRBJ1-1; 9 nucleotides line up with TRBD1. Per the germline V gene, CDR1 is SGHTA and CDR2 is FQGNSA. Trimming took 5 bases from V and 3 from J; bases not matched to a gene: 7. This CDR3 region has 15 residues. The CDR3 DNA is TGTGCCAGCAGCCCACGAACAGGGGGCGACACTGAAGCTTTCTTT. Translating gives CASSPRTGGDTEAFF.

V and J are TRBV6-6 and TRBJ2-1; a weak D match, TRBD2 (5 bases). Germline assignment: CDR1 MNHNY and CDR2 SVGAGI (reference sequence). There are 12 residues in the CDR3. V lost 0 bases to trimming and J lost 8 bases, with 5 bases between them. The CDR3 region has the DNA TGTGCCAGCAGTTACTCCGGGGATGAGCAGTTCTTC. It codes for CASSYSGDEQFF.

The chain has TRBV18 and TRBJ2-5; possibly TRBD1 for D (6 bases). Trimming took off 3 bases at V and 2 bases at J, with 10 bases between the two ends. Per germline, CDR1 KGHSH and CDR2 LQKENI. There are 14 residues in the CDR3. The CDR3 spells CASSPPGQQETQYF. The CDR3 DNA is TGTGCCAGCTCACCCCCCGGACAGCAAGAGACCCAGTACTTC.

This chain links TRBV5-1 with TRBJ1-3; 7 positions match TRBD1. Per the germline V gene, CDR1 is SGHRS and CDR2 is YFSETQ. J gave up 2 bases and V 5 bases, and 10 bases lay outside the gene matches. The CDR3 has 16 residues. The CDR3 nucleotides are TGCGCCAGCAGTCCGGAGCTTACAGGGGCTGGAAACACCATATATTTT. Residues: CASSPELTGAGNTIYF.

V and J are TRBV6-6 and TRBJ1-2; D unclear. CDR3 length equals 12 residues. The germline V gene encodes CDR1 MNHNY and CDR2 SVGAGI (reference sequence). V lost 6 bases and J lost 1, with 6 bases in between. The CDR3 loop is CASRADNYGYTF. CDR3 nucleotides: TGTGCCAGCAGAGCCGATAACTATGGCTACACCTTC.

This chain uses TRBV7-8 with TRBJ1-2; D not resolved. V was trimmed by 5 bases and J by 6 bases, leaving 16 bases between them. The CDR3 has 14 residues. Germline V gene data show CDR1 as SGHVS and CDR2 as FQNEAQ. Here the CDR3 DNA reads TGTGCCAGCAGCCCCCGGGTCTTGGGTGATGGCTACACCTTC. Translating it yields CASSPRVLGDGYTF.

CDR3 bases: TGTGCCAGCAGGGAAACAATCACTAACTATGGCTACACCTTC. It encodes CASRETITNYGYTF. This chain connects TRBV6-1 to TRBJ1-2; D is unresolved. CDR3 size: 14 residues. V lost 6 bases, J lost 0 bases, and 11 bases lay in between. The germline V gene has CDR1 MNHNS and CDR2 SASEGT.

The chain uses TRBV6-5 and TRBJ1-1, with unresolved D. The ends were cut back, 5 bases at V and 4 bases at J, with 11 bases in the middle. CDR3 length equals 13 residues. Germline V CDR1 and CDR2: MNHEY, SVGAGI. CDR3 sequence: CASSPNGGTEAFF. For the CDR3, the DNA is TGTGCCAGCAGTCCCAATGGCGGCACTGAAGCTTTCTTT.

This chain connects TRBV6-1 to TRBJ2-4; weak D call: TRBD2 (5 bases). The V and J ends lost 7 bases and 6 bases respectively, with 16 bases between them. The CDR3 consists of 14 residues. CDR1 MNHNS and CDR2 SASEGT come from the germline V gene. The CDR3 reads CASKASFGGNIQYF. The CDR3 bases are TGTGCCAGCAAGGCGTCCTTCGGAGGAAACATTCAGTACTTC.

This rearrangement joins TRBV5-6 to TRBJ1-1, with D tentatively TRBD1 (5 bases). The V end lost 3 bases, the J end lost 0 bases, and 6 bases lay between the germline ends. From germline, CDR1 is SGHDT and CDR2 YYEEEE. The CDR3 totals 13 residues. CDR3 bases: TGTGCCAGCAGCTGGGGGGTGAACACTGAAGCTTTCTTT. Amino acids: CASSWGVNTEAFF.

The CDR3 DNA sequence: TGTGCCAGTAGTATGGACGGGAGGGCCTACAATGAGCAGTTCTTC. Its translation: CASSMDGRAYNEQFF. V and J are TRBV19 and TRBJ2-1, with 8 bases matching TRBD2. The CDR3 has 15 amino acids. CDR1 is LNHDA and CDR2 is SQIVND in the germline V gene (reference sequence). V was pared by 3 bases and J by 2 bases, with 3 bases of the junction left unmatched.

In DNA form, the CDR3 reads TGTGCCAGTAGTATGTCAGGACAGCCTCAAAAGCCCCAGCATTTT. Protein sequence: CASSMSGQPQKPQHF. The chain is built from TRBV19 and TRBJ1-5; D perhaps matches TRBD1 (6 bases). The V end was cut by 3 bases, the J end by 8 bases, with 17 bases between. CDR3 length: 15 amino acids. Germline V gene data show CDR1 as LNHDA and CDR2 as SQIVND (reference sequence).

The chain links TRBV19 to TRBJ2-2; D uncertain. Trimming removed 10 bases from V and 2 bases from J, with 8 bases in between. The CDR3 length is 12 residues. The germline V gene has CDR1 LNHDA and CDR2 SQIVND (reference sequence). In DNA form, the CDR3 reads TGTGCCATCTCAGTCAACACCGGGGAGCTGTTTTTT. Translation gives CAISVNTGELFF.

In this sample, this clone turned up once. The chain combines TRBV6-1 with TRBJ2-3, with D maybe TRBD2 (6 bases). The CDR3 has 15 amino acids. Germline assignment: CDR1 MNHNS and CDR2 SASEGT. With 6 bases removed from V and 0 bases from J, the gap between germline ends came to 13 bases. The CDR3 region has the DNA TGTGCCAGCAGGGGGGGACGGGGAAGCACAGATACGCAGTATTTT. This translates into CASRGGRGSTDTQYF.

This chain uses TRBV5-6 with TRBJ1-1, with 7 bases lining up with TRBD1. The V gene's germline CDR1 is SGHDT and CDR2 YYEEEE. Losses at the gene ends were 2 bases for V and 1 base for J; bases not matched to a gene: 8. The CDR3 sequence is 16 residues long. This chain's CDR3 is CASSFNPGQWNTEAFF. The CDR3 DNA is TGTGCCAGCAGCTTTAACCCGGGACAGTGGAACACTGAAGCTTTCTTT.

The rearrangement uses TRBV13 and TRBJ2-7; TRBD2 matches 8 bases. Trimming removed 5 bases from V and 7 bases from J; junction bases left unmatched: 10. The CDR3 runs 14 residues. The V gene's germline CDR1 is PRHDT and CDR2 FYEKMQ (reference sequence). The CDR3 spells CASSLGRGYEEQYF. In DNA, the CDR3 is TGTGCCAGCAGCCTCGGGAGGGGATACGAGGAGCAGTACTTC.

The CDR3 here is CASSPAGTGKYEQYF. The CDR3, as DNA: TGTGCCAGCAGCCCCGCTGGGACAGGGAAATACGAGCAGTACTTC. The V gene is TRBV28, the J gene TRBJ2-7; 9 bases fit TRBD1. V lost 6 bases to trimming and J lost 4 bases; unmatched junction nucleotides: 10. CDR1 is MDHEN and CDR2 is SYDVKM in the germline V gene. The CDR3 totals 15 residues.

V is TRBV21-1 and J is TRBJ1-2. TRBV21-1 is flagged as a pseudogene. The CDR3 length is 12 residues. Written as DNA, the CDR3 is TGTGCCAGCAGCACCGGAGGTAGCGGCTACACCTTC. Protein: CASSTGGSGYTF.

This rearrangement joins TRBV29-1 to TRBJ1-1; D not certain. V lost 5 bases and J lost 0, with 25 bases in between. Germline CDR1 and CDR2: SQVTM and ANQGSEA. This CDR3 comprises 18 residues. The CDR3 coding sequence is TGCAGCGTTTCCCCCACAGCTAATAATAGAAGAATGAACACTGAAGCTTTCTTT. It is translated as CSVSPTANNRRMNTEAFF.

The chain combines TRBV5-6 with TRBJ2-7, with a tentative D call TRBD2 (5 bases). The germline V and J ends were trimmed by 4 bases and 3 bases, with 11 bases remaining between them. Germline loops: CDR1 SGHDT, CDR2 YYEEEE. This CDR3 has 13 residues. The CDR3 spells CASSVVTIYEQYF. The DNA of the CDR3 is TGTGCCAGCAGCGTAGTGACTATCTACGAGCAGTACTTC.

The rearrangement links TRBV5-1 to TRBJ2-2; unclear D gene. The V and J ends lost 2 bases and 0 bases respectively, with 5 bases between them. CDR3 length: 14 amino acids. Germline lookup yields CDR1 SGHRS and CDR2 YFSETQ. CDR3 bases: TGCGCCAGCAGCTTTGCAGCGAACACCGGGGAGCTGTTTTTT. It encodes CASSFAANTGELFF.

The chain carries TRBV4-3 and TRBJ2-6; the match to TRBD1 covers 10 bases. The trim removed 3 bases at V and 3 bases at J, leaving 14 bases unmatched. Germline V CDR1 and CDR2: LGHNA, YSLEER. The CDR3 spans 20 residues. CDR3 sequence: CASSHRRTGTGAFGANVLTF. CDR3 DNA sequence: TGCGCCAGCAGCCATCGTCGAACCGGGACAGGGGCCTTTGGGGCCAACGTCCTGACTTTC.

The chain is built from TRBV28 and TRBJ2-1; 7 bases map to TRBD2. Germline V gives CDR1 MDHEN, CDR2 SYDVKM. The CDR3 is made up of 15 amino acids. With V trimmed by 10 bases and J by 7 bases, 16 bases remained unmatched. The DNA for the CDR3 is TGTGCCACCTATTACGGCGGAGGGAGGGGTAATGAGCAGTTCTTC. Residues: CATYYGGGRGNEQFF.

The chain couples TRBV19 to TRBJ2-5; TRBD1 might be the D (6 bases). The CDR3 has 16 amino acids. Per the germline V gene, CDR1 is LNHDA and CDR2 is SQIVND (reference sequence). V was clipped by 5 bases and J by 0 bases, with 16 bases between them. This chain's CDR3 is CASSPVGRTDQETQYF. The CDR3 DNA sequence: TGTGCCAGTAGTCCAGTTGGCAGGACAGACCAAGAGACCCAGTACTTC.